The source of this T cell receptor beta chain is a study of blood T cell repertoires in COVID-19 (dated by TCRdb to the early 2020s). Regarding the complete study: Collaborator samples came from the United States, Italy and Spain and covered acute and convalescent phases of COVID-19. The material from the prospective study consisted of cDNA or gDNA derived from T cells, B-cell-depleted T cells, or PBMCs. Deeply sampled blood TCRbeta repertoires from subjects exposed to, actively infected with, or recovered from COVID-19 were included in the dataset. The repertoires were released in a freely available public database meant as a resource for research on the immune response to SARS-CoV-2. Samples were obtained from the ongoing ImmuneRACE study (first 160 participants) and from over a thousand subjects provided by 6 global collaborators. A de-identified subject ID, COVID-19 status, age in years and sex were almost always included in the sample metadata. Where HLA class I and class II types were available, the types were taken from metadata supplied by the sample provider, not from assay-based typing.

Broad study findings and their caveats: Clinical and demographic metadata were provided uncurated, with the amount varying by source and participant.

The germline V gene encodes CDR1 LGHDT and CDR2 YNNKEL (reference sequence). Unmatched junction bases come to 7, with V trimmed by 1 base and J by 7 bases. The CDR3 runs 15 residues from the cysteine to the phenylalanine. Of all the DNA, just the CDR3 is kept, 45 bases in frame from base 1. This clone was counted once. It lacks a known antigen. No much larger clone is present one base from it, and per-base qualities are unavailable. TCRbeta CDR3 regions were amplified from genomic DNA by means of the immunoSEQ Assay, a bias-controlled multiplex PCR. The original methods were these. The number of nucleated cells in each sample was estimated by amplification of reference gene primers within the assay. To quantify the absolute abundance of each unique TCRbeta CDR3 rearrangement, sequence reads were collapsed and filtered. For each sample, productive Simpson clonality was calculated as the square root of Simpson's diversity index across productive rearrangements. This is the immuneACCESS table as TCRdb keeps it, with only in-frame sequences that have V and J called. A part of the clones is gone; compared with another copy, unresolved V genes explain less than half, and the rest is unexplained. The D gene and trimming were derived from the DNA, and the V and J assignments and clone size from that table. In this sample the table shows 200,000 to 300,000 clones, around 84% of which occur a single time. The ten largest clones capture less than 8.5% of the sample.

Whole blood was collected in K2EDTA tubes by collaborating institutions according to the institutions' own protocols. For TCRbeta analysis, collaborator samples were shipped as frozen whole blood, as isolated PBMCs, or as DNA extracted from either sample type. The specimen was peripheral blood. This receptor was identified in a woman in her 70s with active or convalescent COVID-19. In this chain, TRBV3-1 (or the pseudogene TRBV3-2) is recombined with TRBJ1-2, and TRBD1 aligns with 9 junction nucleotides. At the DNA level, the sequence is TGTGCCAGCAGCCAAGGAGACAGGGGGGTCGGTGGCTACACCTTC. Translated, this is CASSQGDRGVGGYTF.